The rows below give T cell receptor beta chains drawn from one sample of a study of Graves' ophthalmopathy and Graves' hyperthyroidism. TCRdb re-called the multiplex PCR reads through MiXCR, storing one row per CDR3 protein. The table records over a million distinct CDR3 sequences, 35% to 40% of them present only once. The sequenced sample consisted of peripheral blood or thyroid tissue (not recorded which). The receptors come from an adult man with Graves' hyperthyroidism. CDR3s include the opening cysteine and the closing phenylalanine or tryptophan. The D gene is left open where the match is weak. Size is omitted from some rows. Given values are once, few, many or a class for expanded clones.

v_call: TRBV7-9; d_call: TRBD1; j_call: TRBJ2-5; clone_size: .; cdr3_aa: CASSPGTGYQQYF; cdr3_nt: TGTGCCAGCAGCCCCGGGACAGGCTATCAGCAGTACTTC
v_call: TRBV7-6; d_call: .; j_call: TRBJ2-7; clone_size: .; cdr3_aa: CASSPSGRRIYEQYF; cdr3_nt: TGTGCCAGCAGCCCCTCAGGACGGAGAATCTACGAGCAGTACTTC
v_call: TRBV6-5; d_call: TRBD1; j_call: TRBJ1-2; clone_size: .; cdr3_aa: CASTGQGLYGYTF; cdr3_nt: TGTGCCAGCACCGGACAGGGACTCTATGGCTACACCTTC
v_call: TRBV5-6; d_call: .; j_call: TRBJ1-4; clone_size: .; cdr3_aa: CASSPRLSNEKLFF; cdr3_nt: TGTGCCAGCAGCCCGCGACTGAGCAATGAAAAACTGTTTTTT
v_call: TRBV7-2; d_call: .; j_call: TRBJ1-1; clone_size: .; cdr3_aa: CASSKRGPTEAFF; cdr3_nt: TGTGCCAGCAGCAAACGGGGCCCTACCGAAGCTTTCTTT
v_call: TRBV10-3; d_call: .; j_call: TRBJ2-5; clone_size: many; cdr3_aa: CAISDRNQETQYF; cdr3_nt: TGTGCCATCAGTGACCGGAACCAAGAGACCCAGTACTTC
v_call: TRBV12-3/TRBV12-4; d_call: .; j_call: TRBJ1-5; clone_size: few; cdr3_aa: CASSLGTYYQPQHF; cdr3_nt: TGTGCCAGCAGTTTGGGGACGTACTATCAGCCCCAGCATTTT
v_call: TRBV20-1; d_call: .; j_call: TRBJ2-2; clone_size: .; cdr3_aa: CSARFKETGELFF; cdr3_nt: TGCAGTGCTAGGTTTAAGGAAACCGGGGAGCTGTTTTTT
v_call: TRBV12-3/TRBV12-4; d_call: .; j_call: TRBJ1-3; clone_size: many; cdr3_aa: CASSSGNGNTIYF; cdr3_nt: TGTGCCAGCAGTTCCGGTAACGGAAACACCATATATTTT
v_call: TRBV9; d_call: TRBD1; j_call: TRBJ2-7; clone_size: many; cdr3_aa: CASSAGEGQGSFEQYF; cdr3_nt: TGTGCCAGCAGCGCCGGTGAGGGACAGGGTTCGTTCGAGCAGTACTTC
v_call: TRBV15; d_call: .; j_call: TRBJ2-5; clone_size: .; cdr3_aa: CATSSSGETQYF; cdr3_nt: TGTGCCACCAGCAGTTCGGGGGAGACCCAGTACTTC
v_call: TRBV20-1; d_call: TRBD1; j_call: TRBJ1-6; clone_size: .; cdr3_aa: CSARDGTGPYNSPLHF; cdr3_nt: TGCAGTGCTAGAGACGGGACAGGTCCATATAATTCACCCCTCCACTTT
v_call: TRBV7-3; d_call: .; j_call: TRBJ2-5; clone_size: many; cdr3_aa: CASSAGDVAETQYF; cdr3_nt: TGTGCCAGCAGCGCCGGGGACGTAGCGGAGACCCAGTACTTC
v_call: TRBV5-1; d_call: .; j_call: TRBJ1-1; clone_size: many; cdr3_aa: CASRVQMNTEAFF; cdr3_nt: TGCGCCAGCAGGGTCCAAATGAACACTGAAGCTTTCTTT
v_call: TRBV7-9; d_call: .; j_call: TRBJ2-7; clone_size: many; cdr3_aa: CASSYPSGLLSYEQYF; cdr3_nt: TGTGCCAGCAGCTACCCGTCGGGACTCCTCTCCTACGAGCAGTACTTC
v_call: TRBV2; d_call: .; j_call: TRBJ2-5; clone_size: .; cdr3_aa: CASPSRVTWQETQYF; cdr3_nt: TGTGCCAGCCCGTCTCGGGTCACTTGGCAAGAGACCCAGTACTTC
v_call: TRBV12-3/TRBV12-4; d_call: .; j_call: TRBJ2-7; clone_size: many; cdr3_aa: CASSPAGGGRYEQYF; cdr3_nt: TGTGCCAGCAGCCCAGCGGGTGGGGGAAGGTACGAGCAGTACTTC
v_call: TRBV7-8; d_call: .; j_call: TRBJ2-2; clone_size: many; cdr3_aa: CASSLSRGRQAGELFF; cdr3_nt: TGTGCCAGCAGCTTATCCAGGGGAAGGCAGGCCGGGGAGCTGTTTTTT
v_call: TRBV2; d_call: TRBD2; j_call: TRBJ2-5; clone_size: few; cdr3_aa: CASSGLAGETQYF; cdr3_nt: TGTGCCAGCAGTGGACTAGCCGGAGAGACCCAGTACTTC
v_call: TRBV6-5; d_call: .; j_call: TRBJ2-7; clone_size: many; cdr3_aa: CASSYSIEGAYEQYF; cdr3_nt: TGTGCCAGCAGTTACTCGATCGAGGGGGCCTACGAGCAGTACTTC
v_call: TRBV29-1; d_call: .; j_call: TRBJ1-2; clone_size: .; cdr3_aa: CSLSAGENYGYTF; cdr3_nt: TGCAGCTTGTCGGCAGGGGAAAACTATGGCTACACCTTC
v_call: TRBV29-1; d_call: .; j_call: TRBJ2-2; clone_size: many; cdr3_aa: CSVDPGNLNTGELFF; cdr3_nt: TGCAGCGTTGATCCAGGGAATCTCAACACCGGGGAGCTGTTTTTT
v_call: TRBV20-1; d_call: .; j_call: TRBJ2-2; clone_size: .; cdr3_aa: CSARDWDRRGGSGELFF; cdr3_nt: TGCAGTGCTAGAGATTGGGATCGGCGGGGTGGGAGCGGGGAGCTGTTTTTT
v_call: TRBV5-4; d_call: TRBD2; j_call: TRBJ2-7; clone_size: .; cdr3_aa: CASRSTGTSGYEQYF; cdr3_nt: TGTGCCAGCAGATCCACCGGGACTAGCGGATACGAGCAGTACTTC
v_call: TRBV27; d_call: .; j_call: TRBJ2-7; clone_size: .; cdr3_aa: CASSPGRVREQYF; cdr3_nt: TGTGCCAGCAGTCCGGGACGTGTCCGCGAGCAGTACTTC
v_call: TRBV2; d_call: TRBD1; j_call: TRBJ1-1; clone_size: .; cdr3_aa: CASSFGQGERYTEAFF; cdr3_nt: TGTGCCAGCAGCTTCGGACAGGGTGAAAGGTACACTGAAGCTTTCTTT
v_call: TRBV29-1; d_call: TRBD1; j_call: TRBJ1-5; clone_size: .; cdr3_aa: CSGERGQGNQPQHF; cdr3_nt: TGCAGCGGCGAACGGGGACAGGGTAATCAGCCCCAGCATTTT
v_call: TRBV28; d_call: .; j_call: TRBJ1-1; clone_size: few; cdr3_aa: CASSPIGPGDTEAFF; cdr3_nt: TGTGCCAGCAGTCCGATTGGGCCCGGGGACACTGAAGCTTTCTTT
v_call: TRBV10-3; d_call: TRBD1; j_call: TRBJ1-6; clone_size: .; cdr3_aa: CASRPSPGQGGNSPLHF; cdr3_nt: TGTGCCAGCAGGCCGAGCCCCGGACAGGGCGGTAATTCACCCCTCCACTTT
v_call: TRBV19; d_call: .; j_call: TRBJ1-1; clone_size: many; cdr3_aa: CASSIRGYTEAFF; cdr3_nt: TGTGCCAGTAGTATCCGAGGGTACACTGAAGCTTTCTTT
v_call: TRBV19; d_call: .; j_call: TRBJ1-1; clone_size: many; cdr3_aa: CASSIDRRNTEAFF; cdr3_nt: TGTGCCAGTAGTATAGACAGACGGAACACTGAAGCTTTCTTT
v_call: TRBV7-2; d_call: .; j_call: TRBJ2-7; clone_size: few; cdr3_aa: CASSLSGSDYEQYF; cdr3_nt: TGTGCCAGCAGCTTATCAGGGAGCGACTACGAGCAGTACTTC
v_call: TRBV5-1; d_call: .; j_call: TRBJ1-1; clone_size: .; cdr3_aa: CASSLVFLNTEAFF; cdr3_nt: TGCGCCAGCAGCTTGGTTTTTCTGAACACTGAAGCTTTCTTT
v_call: TRBV6-5; d_call: TRBD1; j_call: TRBJ1-2; clone_size: few; cdr3_aa: CASSYGTGRGGYTF; cdr3_nt: TGTGCCAGCAGTTACGGGACAGGGAGAGGCGGCTACACCTTC
v_call: TRBV6-6; d_call: .; j_call: TRBJ2-3; clone_size: few; cdr3_aa: CASGPVMPSTDTQYF; cdr3_nt: TGTGCCAGCGGGCCCGTGATGCCTAGCACAGATACGCAGTATTTT
v_call: TRBV7-9; d_call: .; j_call: TRBJ2-2; clone_size: many; cdr3_aa: CASTQTPTENTGELFF; cdr3_nt: TGTGCCAGCACCCAAACCCCCACCGAGAACACCGGGGAGCTGTTTTTT
v_call: TRBV7-2; d_call: .; j_call: TRBJ1-5; clone_size: .; cdr3_aa: CASSRGAGGNQPQHF; cdr3_nt: TGTGCCAGCAGCCGGGGGGCGGGGGGTAATCAGCCCCAGCATTTT
v_call: TRBV4-1; d_call: TRBD2; j_call: TRBJ2-5; clone_size: .; cdr3_aa: CASSQVGTIQETQYF; cdr3_nt: TGCGCCAGCAGCCAAGTGGGGACTATCCAAGAGACCCAGTACTTC